This T cell receptor beta chain was documented in a study of T cell responses to AZD1222 COVID-19 vaccine. Study summary: Some second doses came at about 4 weeks and others at about 12 weeks; these were pooled.

Study-level results: Every sample of the repertoires postdated the peak T cell response. Possibly, clonal diversity was underestimated; donors were largely white British and included more females.

This CDR3 has 16 residues. V was pared by 0 bases and J by 0 bases, with 12 bases between. Germline CDR1 and CDR2: LGHNA and YSLEER. Comment on this clone: Its antigen is unknown.

The method was immunoSEQ multiplex PCR; TCRdb's version includes in-frame clones alone and lacks a portion of them. In the table there are 65,000 to 75,000 clones, 80% to 85% of which are singletons. The source of this sequence is an adult in good health. The material was peripheral blood, obtained on day 0 of AZD1222 vaccination. The chain employs TRBV4-3 and TRBJ2-7; D is unresolved. The CDR3 reads CASSQDIGQSSYEQYF. The CDR3 DNA sequence: TGCGCCAGCAGCCAAGATATCGGCCAAAGCTCCTACGAGCAGTACTTC.